These 17 T cell receptor beta chains share one sample of origin, sequenced in a study of T-cell memory formation after mild COVID-19. TCRdb called the 5' RACE reads again in MiXCR, with one record for every CDR3 protein. The table records some 210,000 distinct CDR3 sequences, about 10% of them present only once. Sequenced: PBMCs or a T cell subset sorted from them (not recorded which). The receptors here all came from a man between 18 and 29 years old who had mild COVID-19 (a few samples of this study predate the infection). Cell type and time point are not known.

The chain is built from TRBV7-9 and TRBJ1-6; D remains unclear. Germline V lookup: CDR1 SEHNR, CDR2 FQNEAQ (reference sequence). The V end lost 2 bases, the J end lost 11 bases, and 7 bases lay between the germline ends. CDR3 length: 12 residues. In DNA, the CDR3 is TGTGCCAGCAGCTTAAGGTCGCCACCCCTCCACTTT. Translation: CASSLRSPPLHF.

This clonotype showed up just a few times. The chain employs TRBV5-1 and TRBJ1-5, with unresolved D. Between the trimmed V and J ends, which lost 4 bases and 5 bases, there was a span of 10 bases. CDR1 SGHRS and CDR2 YFSETQ come from the germline V gene. There are 13 residues in the CDR3. The CDR3 loop is CASSPDPDQPQHF. The CDR3 DNA sequence: TGCGCCAGCAGCCCGGACCCGGATCAGCCCCAGCATTTT.

This clonotype was found a few times. The chain uses TRBV5-1 and TRBJ2-3; 9 nucleotides match TRBD1. Trimming removed 0 bases from V and 3 bases from J; junction bases left unmatched: 8. The CDR3 consists of 17 residues. Germline loops: CDR1 SGHRS, CDR2 YFSETQ. Written as DNA, the CDR3 is TGCGCCAGCAGCTTGGAGGGTCGGGACAGGGCAACAGATACGCAGTATTTT. Amino acid sequence: CASSLEGRDRATDTQYF.

This clonotype was recorded a few times. This chain joins TRBV7-2 and TRBJ2-2; perhaps D is TRBD1 or TRBD2 (5 bases each). The CDR3 contains 15 residues. The V end lost 2 bases, the J end lost 3 bases, and 10 bases lay between the germline ends. Germline V gives CDR1 SGHTA, CDR2 FQGNSA. DNA for the CDR3: TGTGCCAGCAGCTTATTCGGGACGGACACCGGGGAGCTGTTTTTT. The encoded protein is CASSLFGTDTGELFF.

The table lists this clonotype with many counts. V is TRBV5-1 and J is TRBJ1-1; D ambiguous. The V gene lost 0 bases and the J gene lost 2 bases, with 5 bases spanning the gap. CDR3 length: 13 residues. Germline values: CDR1 SGHRS, CDR2 YFSETQ. CDR3 in amino acids: CASSLAVNTEAFF. The CDR3 DNA sequence: TGCGCCAGCAGCTTGGCCGTAAACACTGAAGCTTTCTTT.

This clonotype was recorded many times. This chain links TRBV7-2 with TRBJ2-1; D perhaps matches TRBD1 (5 bases). Trimming stripped 1 base from V and 1 base from J, with 8 bases between. This CDR3 contains 15 residues. The germline V gene has CDR1 SGHTA and CDR2 FQGNSA. CDR3 nucleotides: TGTGCCAGCAGCTTAGGGGGCAGGTCCTACAATGAGCAGTTCTTC. The encoded protein is CASSLGGRSYNEQFF.

The J gene is TRBJ1-2, the V gene TRBV7-2; unclear D gene. Trimming took off 5 bases at V and 4 bases at J, with 17 bases between the two ends. The length of the CDR3 is 15 residues. The germline V gene encodes CDR1 SGHTA and CDR2 FQGNSA. In nucleotides, the CDR3 is TGTGCCAGCAGCAATACCGGGCTTGTTGGCTATGGCTACACCTTC. Encoded protein: CASSNTGLVGYGYTF.

The chain combines TRBV28 with TRBJ2-2; D remains ambiguous. The germline gives CDR1 MDHEN, CDR2 SYDVKM. The CDR3 sequence is 14 residues long. The ends were cut back, 1 base at V and 5 bases at J, with 8 bases in the middle. This CDR3 is CASSLFTVTGELFF. CDR3 nucleotides: TGTGCCAGCAGTTTATTCACGGTTACCGGGGAGCTGTTTTTT.

This clonotype occurred a few times. The V call is TRBV19, the J call TRBJ1-2; the D gene is possibly TRBD1 (5 bases). The germline V gene encodes CDR1 LNHDA and CDR2 SQIVND (reference sequence). The CDR3 spans 14 residues. V lost 8 bases and J lost 2, with 15 bases in between. The CDR3: CASRGGTANYGYTF. In nucleotides, the CDR3 is TGTGCCAGTCGGGGGGGGACGGCAAACTATGGCTACACCTTC.

There are many counts of this clonotype. The rearrangement joins TRBV5-1 to TRBJ1-2; no clear D. The germline V gene has CDR1 SGHRS and CDR2 YFSETQ. Trimming left V 4 bases short and J 4 bases short, with 14 bases between. The CDR3 covers 14 residues. CDR3 bases: TGCGCCAGCAGCCTCCGGACGTCTGCCTATGGCTACACCTTC. As protein: CASSLRTSAYGYTF.

This clonotype was picked up many times. The V call is TRBV5-1, the J call TRBJ2-2; 8 nucleotides match TRBD1. Trimming took 6 bases from V and 4 from J; bases not matched to a gene: 8. The germline V gene encodes CDR1 SGHRS and CDR2 YFSETQ. The CDR3 contains 15 residues. Here the CDR3 DNA reads TGCGCCAGCAAGACAGGGGACTCGGTCACCGGGGAGCTGTTTTTT. This sequence encodes CASKTGDSVTGELFF.

The V call is TRBV6-5, the J call TRBJ2-3; D call uncertain. Germline V gene lookup returns CDR1 MNHEY and CDR2 SVGAGI. The V end was cut by 0 bases, the J end by 0 bases, with 13 bases between. This CDR3 contains 17 residues. CDR3 sequence (DNA): TGTGCCAGCAGTTACTCGCAGGCCCACCGTAGCACAGATACGCAGTATTTT. This sequence encodes CASSYSQAHRSTDTQYF.

The V call is TRBV2, the J call TRBJ2-7; D ambiguous. CDR1 is SNHLY and CDR2 is FYNNEI in the germline V gene. Trimming cost V 7 bases and J 2 bases, with 6 bases left between them. CDR3 length: 11 amino acids. The CDR3 coding sequence is TGTGCCAGCACGACACCCTACGAGCAGTACTTC. It translates to CASTTPYEQYF.

The CDR3 here is CSARRRGASWETQYF. The CDR3, as DNA: TGCAGTGCTAGAAGACGGGGGGCCTCCTGGGAGACCCAGTACTTC. The V gene is TRBV20-1, the J gene TRBJ2-5; D possibly corresponds to TRBD2 (7 bases). Trimming took 2 bases from V and 5 from J, leaving 18 bases between them. The length of the CDR3 is 15 residues. The germline CDR1 and CDR2 sequences are DFQATT and SNEGSKA (reference sequence).

This clonotype occurred a few times. This rearrangement joins TRBV12-3 or TRBV12-4 to TRBJ1-2; no reliable D call. V was pared by 6 bases and J by 3 bases, with 5 bases between. The CDR3 is 11 residues long. The CDR3 loop reads CASRKYYGYTF. Here the CDR3 DNA reads TGTGCCAGCAGGAAATACTATGGCTACACCTTC.

This clonotype turned up a few times. The CDR3 reads CSAPLQGRTGELFF. CDR3 sequence (DNA): TGCAGTGCCCCCCTACAGGGGAGGACCGGGGAGCTGTTTTTT. This rearrangement joins TRBV20-1 to TRBJ2-2, with a tentative D call TRBD1 (7 bases). The ends were cut back, 6 bases at V and 5 bases at J, with 16 bases in the middle. CDR1 and CDR2 (germline): DFQATT, SNEGSKA (reference sequence). This CDR3 has 14 amino acids.

The chain is built from TRBV7-8 and TRBJ2-3; 7 nucleotides match TRBD2. The CDR3 runs to 14 residues. The V gene's germline CDR1 is SGHVS and CDR2 FQNEAQ. Trimming at V came to 5 bases and at J to 2 bases, leaving 4 bases not matched to a gene. CDR3 sequence: CASSPGRVTDTQYF. CDR3 nucleotide sequence: TGTGCCAGCAGCCCGGGGAGGGTCACAGATACGCAGTATTTT.